Listed below are T cell receptor beta chains from one sample, sequenced in a study of cytomegalovirus exposure and HLA in healthy donors. Data came from immunoSEQ multiplex PCR; TCRdb stores just in-frame clones and leaves some out. In all, the sample yields over 70,000 clones. The sample consisted of PBMCs. These receptors all come from a woman in her 40s in good health and CMV-seropositive. Both conserved end residues are trimmed from each CDR3.

TRBV29-1	-	SVDGGGSYEQY
TRBV30	TRBJ2-5	AWSHPTEVQETQY
TRBV4-1	TRBJ1-3	ASSQTTGLLRSGNTIY
TRBV2	TRBJ1-3	ASSDRGPYGISGNTIY
TRBV6-5	TRBJ1-1	ASSYGRGTEAF
TRBV6-5	TRBJ2-1	ASRRGDEQF
TRBV6-5	TRBJ1-2	ASSYSRGVTYGYT
TRBV5-1	TRBJ2-2	ASSLAQLNTGELF
TRBV28	TRBJ1-2	ASSLTVNHHLNYGYT
TRBV29-1	TRBJ1-1	SVSLGGDTEAF
TRBV2	TRBJ1-5	ASSRTGDHQPQH
TRBV19	TRBJ1-5	ASSIDAGFGQPQH
TRBV28	TRBJ1-2	ASSLDGSSYGYT